What follows describes a single T cell receptor (beta chain). Antigen specificity is unknown. This entry is derived from a study of cytomegalovirus exposure and HLA in healthy donors. Sequencing was performed with immunoSEQ multiplex PCR; in TCRdb, only in-frame clones are kept and a portion is missing. Of under 250,000 clones in the sample, roughly 85% were seen once. Broader study findings: Some TCR beta chains (around 180 of them) were listed as cytomegalovirus-associated.

The germline V gene encodes CDR1 SGHDN and CDR2 FVKESK. The trim removed 1 base at V and 7 bases at J, leaving 5 bases unmatched. This CDR3 contains 15 residues. Material for sequencing was PBMCs. The chain employs TRBV14 and TRBJ2-1; 9 bases are a match to TRBD2. The origin of this receptor is a woman under 30 in good health and CMV-seronegative. CDR3 sequence reads: CASSQVGTSLNEQFF. The CDR3 coding sequence is TGTGCCAGCAGCCAAGTCGGGACTAGCCTAAATGAGCAGTTCTTC. Variable domain in full (rest from reference TRBV14 and TRBJ2-1): EAGVTQFPSHSVIEKGQTVTLRCDPISGHDNLYWYRRVMGKEIKFLLHFVKESKQDESGMPNNRFLAERTGGTYSTLKVQPAELEDSGVYFCASSQVGTSLNEQFFGPGTRLTVL.